Each of the 20 T cell receptor beta chains below was sequenced from the same sample in a study of CXCR3-negative and CXCR3-positive naive CD8 T cells. Findings and caveats of the study: Greater hydrophobicity was found in TRB CDR3s of CXCR3-positive naive cells than of CXCR3-negative naive cells.

TRB cDNA was prepared as libraries by UMI-labeled 5' RACE. TCRdb processed the 5' RACE reads again and assigns one entry to each CDR3 protein, with no DNA. The sample spans around 63,000 distinct CDR3 sequences; the ten largest clones claim about 4.9%. Their target antigens are unknown. The sample taken for sequencing was naive CXCR3+ CD8+ T cells from blood. The subset was: CD45RO-CCR7+CD27+CD95- naive CD8+ T cells expressing CXCR3 (TNR3+). The origin of the receptors is a human donor in good health. Some clones in this sample may be carry-over from other donors' samples.

The V gene is TRBV6-1, the J gene TRBJ2-7; no DNA is available, so the TRBD1 call from TCRdb remains unchecked. CDR3 length: 16 amino acids. Looked up from germline, CDR1 is MNHNS and CDR2 is SASEGT. The CDR3 sequence: CASSEWGQGAVREQYF.

This chain joins TRBV29-1 and TRBJ2-1; TCRdb picks TRBD2, but there is no DNA to check that call. The germline gives CDR1 SQVTM, CDR2 ANQGSEA. CDR3 length: 12 amino acids. CDR3 sequence reads: CSVRGGLNEQFF.

This chain uses TRBV9 with TRBJ2-1; TCRdb gives TRBD1 as the D gene, but with no DNA this cannot be confirmed. CDR3 length: 12 residues. Germline lookup yields CDR1 SGDLS and CDR2 YYNGEE. CDR3 amino acids: CASSAQGDEQFF.

The rearrangement joins TRBV29-1 to TRBJ2-3; TCRdb proposes TRBD2, but this gene call is untestable without DNA. The CDR3 runs to 15 residues. Germline CDR1 reads SQVTM; CDR2 reads ANQGSEA. CDR3 protein: CSVEWVAGSTDTQYF.

The V and J genes are TRBV4-3 and TRBJ1-2; TCRdb gives TRBD1 as the D gene, but with no DNA this cannot be confirmed. The CDR3 spans 14 residues. Per the germline V gene, CDR1 is LGHNA and CDR2 is YSLEER. The CDR3 is CASSQVGTAYGYTF.

V and J are TRBV27 and TRBJ1-2. CDR3 length equals 14 residues. Per germline, CDR1 MNHEY and CDR2 SMNVEV (reference sequence). Here the CDR3 reads CASSLTGANYGYTF.

This sequence joins TRBV14 and TRBJ1-3. CDR3 size: 14 residues. Germline V gives CDR1 SGHDN, CDR2 FVKESK. CDR3 in amino acids: CASGRVSSGNTIYF.

The chain recombines TRBV5-1 with TRBJ1-1. Germline assignment: CDR1 SGHRS and CDR2 YFSETQ. The CDR3 length is 16 residues. The CDR3 spells CASSSFDGPMNTEAFF.

The chain couples TRBV15 to TRBJ2-5. CDR1 LNHNV and CDR2 YYDKDF come from the germline V gene (reference sequence). The CDR3 loop spans 12 amino acids. The CDR3 sequence is CATSELWETQYF.

The gene calls are TRBV7-9 and TRBJ2-1. Germline lookup yields CDR1 SEHNR and CDR2 FQNEAQ (reference sequence). The CDR3 is 12 residues long. The CDR3 spells CASSLELNEQFF.

This chain uses TRBV7-8 with TRBJ2-7; the D call of TRBD1 rests on TCRdb alone, since no DNA is present to check it. The CDR3 is 13 residues long. Looked up from germline, CDR1 is SGHVS and CDR2 is FQNEAQ. CDR3 region: CASSYGQNYEQYF.

The chain combines TRBV10-2 with TRBJ2-1; the TCRdb D gene call, TRBD2, has no DNA to confirm it. The length of the CDR3 is 13 residues. CDR1 and CDR2 from the germline V gene are WSHSY and SAAADI. The CDR3 region is CASSAGGGNEQFF.

The chain recombines TRBV30 with TRBJ2-5; TCRdb names TRBD2, which stays unverified in the absence of DNA. Per the germline V gene, CDR1 is GTSNPN and CDR2 is SVGIG (reference sequence). The length of the CDR3 is 15 residues. CDR3 in amino acids: CAWSASGGSLETQYF.

The chain joins TRBV29-1 to TRBJ2-1. The CDR3 contains 12 residues. Germline V gives CDR1 SQVTM, CDR2 ANQGSEA. The CDR3: CSVSSQLNEQFF.

The chain joins TRBV3-1 to TRBJ2-7; TCRdb's assignment of TRBD1 cannot be checked, as there is no DNA. The CDR3 is 17 amino acids. Germline V gene sequence: CDR1 LGHDT, CDR2 YNNKEL (reference sequence). CDR3 loop: CASSQKEQALYLREQYF.

The genes are TRBV12-3 or TRBV12-4 and TRBJ2-1; TCRdb gives TRBD2 as the D gene, but with no DNA this cannot be confirmed. This CDR3 comprises 12 residues. The CDR3 sequence: CASTLGGNEQFF.

V usage is TRBV12-3 or TRBV12-4 and J usage is TRBJ2-1. This CDR3 has 14 amino acids. The CDR3: CASSLGGSYNEQFF.

The rearrangement joins TRBV11-1 to TRBJ2-1; TCRdb lists TRBD1, though no DNA is available to test this call. Germline assignment: CDR1 SGHAT and CDR2 FQDESV (reference sequence). The CDR3 is 18 residues long. This CDR3 reads CASSGSGTAPSSYNEQFF.

This sequence joins TRBV6-5 and TRBJ2-1; TCRdb gives TRBD1 as the D gene, but with no DNA this cannot be confirmed. This CDR3 is 17 amino acids long. Germline assignment: CDR1 MNHEY and CDR2 SVGAGI. The CDR3 loop is CASSYSKYRGVLDEQFF.

CDR3 sequence: CASQLATEQFF. The J gene is TRBJ2-1, the V gene TRBV19; the D gene TCRdb calls, TRBD2, cannot be checked with no DNA. Germline CDR1 and CDR2: LNHDA and SQIVND (reference sequence). The CDR3 is made up of 11 amino acids. The complete variable domain, with remaining parts taken from reference TRBV19 and TRBJ2-1, reads DGGITQSPKYLFRKEGQNVTLSCEQNLNHDAMYWYRQDPGQGLRLIYYSQIVNDFQKGDIAEGYSVSREKKESFPLTVTSAQKNPTAFYLCASQLATEQFFGPGTRLTVL.